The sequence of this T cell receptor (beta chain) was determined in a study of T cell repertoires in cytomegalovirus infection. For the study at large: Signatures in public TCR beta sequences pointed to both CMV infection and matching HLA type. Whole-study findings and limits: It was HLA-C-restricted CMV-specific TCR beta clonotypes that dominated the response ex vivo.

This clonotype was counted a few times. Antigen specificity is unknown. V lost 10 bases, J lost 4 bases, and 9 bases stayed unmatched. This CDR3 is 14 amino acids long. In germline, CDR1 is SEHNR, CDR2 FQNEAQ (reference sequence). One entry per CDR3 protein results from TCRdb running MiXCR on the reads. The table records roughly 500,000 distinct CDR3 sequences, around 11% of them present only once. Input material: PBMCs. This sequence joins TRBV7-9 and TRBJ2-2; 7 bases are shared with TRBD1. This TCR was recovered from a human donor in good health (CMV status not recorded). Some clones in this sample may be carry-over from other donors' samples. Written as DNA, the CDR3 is TGTGCCACCGGGGACAGCCTGACCACCGGGGAGCTGTTTTTT. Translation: CATGDSLTTGELFF.